This T cell receptor (beta chain) was retrieved from a study of Ad26.COV2.S vaccination and SARS-CoV-2 variants. For the study at large: Intramuscular Ad26.COV2.S at 5x10^10 or 1x10^11 viral particles. Whole-study results and caveats: Total T cell responses were possibly underestimated by TCR breadth and depth analyses.

Assay: immunoSEQ multiplex PCR; the TCRdb copy retains only in-frame clones and omits some. This table holds about 320,000 clones, approximately 86% found once. This CDR3 is built from 14 residues. Trimming at V came to 4 bases and at J to 7 bases, leaving 7 bases not matched to a gene. Germline V gene data show CDR1 as LNHDA and CDR2 as SQIVND (reference sequence). As to this clone: Antigen: not known.

Indicated treatment: roughly 19 received Ad26.COV2.S at low or high dose, single or two shots; about 5 received placebo; per-sample allocation not given. Day 63 after the first vaccine or placebo injection was the time point for sampling. Sample: peripheral blood, taken in a trial of Ad26.COV2.S vaccine versus placebo. The sequence derives from a person aged 18-65 years who received the Ad26.COV2.S COVID-19 vaccine or a placebo. The V and J genes are TRBV19 and TRBJ1-5, with TRBD1 matching 7 bases. In DNA form, the CDR3 reads TGTGCCAGTAGTACCGGGACAGTTGGCCAGCCCCAGCATTTT. It translates to CASSTGTVGQPQHF.